Listed here is a single T cell receptor beta chain. No antigen is known for it. No much larger clone exists at a distance of one base, and base qualities are not known. TCRbeta CDR3 regions were amplified from genomic DNA by means of the immunoSEQ Assay, a bias-controlled multiplex PCR. Per the source publication's procedure: Nucleated cell counts per sample were estimated from amplification of reference gene primers within the assay. To quantify the absolute abundance of each unique TCRbeta CDR3 rearrangement, sequence reads were collapsed and filtered. Productive Simpson clonality was computed per sample as the square root of Simpson's diversity index over productive rearrangements. Imported from immuneACCESS, the table was reduced by TCRdb to in-frame sequences with V and J called. These copies leave out some clones; in studies compared against another copy, an unresolved V gene accounts for under half, and the cause of the remainder is not known. The V and J calls and the clone size are those of that table, but D and trimming were determined from the DNA. This sample gives around 170,000 clones in total; 80% to 85% of them show up just once. Roughly 6.1% of the sample goes to the ten largest clones.

The sample is drawn from a study of blood T cell repertoires in COVID-19 (dated by TCRdb to 2018 to 2021). About the study as a whole: The collaborator samples originated in the United States, Italy and Spain and spanned the acute and convalescent phases of COVID-19. The prospective study material was composed of cDNA or gDNA derived from T cells, B-cell-depleted T cells, or PBMCs. The sample metadata nearly always contained a de-identified subject ID, COVID-19 status, age in years and sex. The samples were drawn from two sources: the first 160 participants of the ongoing ImmuneRACE study, and 1,254 subjects contributed by 6 global collaborators. HLA class I and class II types, where available, came from metadata supplied by the sample provider rather than from assay-based typing. A freely available public database, intended as a resource for researchers studying the immune response to SARS-CoV-2, is where the repertoires were released. Deeply sampled blood TCRbeta repertoires from subjects exposed to, actively infected with, or recovered from COVID-19 were included in the dataset. The full study reports these points: How much clinical and demographic metadata was included differed by source and by participant, and the metadata was provided uncurated.

The CDR3, cysteine through phenylalanine, is 13 amino acids long. The kept DNA is CDR3 alone, 39 bases in frame from the first base. Based on the germline V gene, the CDR1 and CDR2 sequences are SQVTM and ANQGSEA. V lost 5 bases and J lost 5 bases, and the count of bases not matched to a germline gene is 5. Each collaborating institution followed its own protocols to collect whole blood in K2EDTA tubes. For TCRbeta analysis, collaborator samples were shipped as frozen whole blood, as isolated PBMCs, or as DNA extracted from either sample type. The sequence derives from a woman between 35 and 50 years old with acute or convalescent COVID-19. The sequenced material came from peripheral blood. The rearranged segments are TRBV29-1 and TRBJ1-5; TRBD1 matches 8 bases in the middle. CDR3 region: CSVSSTGDQPQHF. The DNA is TGCAGCGTTTCGTCGACAGGGGATCAGCCCCAGCATTTT.